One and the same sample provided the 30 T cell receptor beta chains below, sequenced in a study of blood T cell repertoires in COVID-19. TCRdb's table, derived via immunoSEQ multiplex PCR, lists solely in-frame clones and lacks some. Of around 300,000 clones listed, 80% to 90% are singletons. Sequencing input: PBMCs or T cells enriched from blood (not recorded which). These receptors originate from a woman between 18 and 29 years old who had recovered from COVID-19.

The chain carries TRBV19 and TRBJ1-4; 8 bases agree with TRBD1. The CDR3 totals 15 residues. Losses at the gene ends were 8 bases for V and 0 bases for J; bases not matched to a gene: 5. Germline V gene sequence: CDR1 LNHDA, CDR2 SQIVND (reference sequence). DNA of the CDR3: TGTGCCAGTCACGACAGGGGCGCAACTAATGAAAAACTGTTTTTT. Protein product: CASHDRGATNEKLFF. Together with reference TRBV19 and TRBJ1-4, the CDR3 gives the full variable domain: DGGITQSPKYLFRKEGQNVTLSCEQNLNHDAMYWYRQDPGQGLRLIYYSQIVNDFQKGDIAEGYSVSREKKESFPLTVTSAQKNPTAFYLCASHDRGATNEKLFFGSGTQLSVL.

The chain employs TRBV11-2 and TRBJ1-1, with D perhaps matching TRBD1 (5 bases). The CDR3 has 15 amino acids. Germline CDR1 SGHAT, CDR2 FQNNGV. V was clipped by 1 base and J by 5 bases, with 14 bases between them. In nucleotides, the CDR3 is TGTGCCAGCAGCTTAGGGGGCTCCCTCGGGACTGAAGCTTTCTTT. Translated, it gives CASSLGGSLGTEAFF. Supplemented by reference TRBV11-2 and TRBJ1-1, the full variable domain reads EAGVAQSPRYKIIEKRQSVAFWCNPISGHATLYWYQQILGQGPKLLIQFQNNGVVDDSQLPKDRFSAERLKGVDSTLKIQPAKLEDSAVYLCASSLGGSLGTEAFFGQGTRLTVV.

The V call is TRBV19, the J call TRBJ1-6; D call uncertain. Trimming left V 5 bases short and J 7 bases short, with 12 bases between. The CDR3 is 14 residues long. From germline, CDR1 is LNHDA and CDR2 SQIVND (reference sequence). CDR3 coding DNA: TGTGCCAGTAGTGGAGAGGGATGGAATTCACCCCTCCACTTT. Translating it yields CASSGEGWNSPLHF.

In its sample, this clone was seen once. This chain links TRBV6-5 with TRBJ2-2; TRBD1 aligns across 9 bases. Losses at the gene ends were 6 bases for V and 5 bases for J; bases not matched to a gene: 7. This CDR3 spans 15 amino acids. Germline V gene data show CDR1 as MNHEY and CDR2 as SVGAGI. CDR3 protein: CASRPGQGGTGELFF. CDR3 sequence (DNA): TGTGCCAGCAGACCGGGACAGGGTGGGACCGGGGAGCTGTTTTTT.

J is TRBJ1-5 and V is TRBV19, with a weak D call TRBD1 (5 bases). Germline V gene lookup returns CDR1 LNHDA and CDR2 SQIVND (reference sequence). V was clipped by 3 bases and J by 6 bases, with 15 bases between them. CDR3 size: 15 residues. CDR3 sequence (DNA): TGTGCCAGTAGTATGGCAACAGGAGGGAGTCAGCCCCAGCATTTT. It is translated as CASSMATGGSQPQHF.

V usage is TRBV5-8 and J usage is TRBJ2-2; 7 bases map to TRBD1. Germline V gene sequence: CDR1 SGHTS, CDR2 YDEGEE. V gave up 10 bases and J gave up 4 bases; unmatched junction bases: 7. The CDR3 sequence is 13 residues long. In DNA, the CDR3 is TGTGCCCTAGATCGGGACAGCACCGGGGAGCTGTTTTTT. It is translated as CALDRDSTGELFF.

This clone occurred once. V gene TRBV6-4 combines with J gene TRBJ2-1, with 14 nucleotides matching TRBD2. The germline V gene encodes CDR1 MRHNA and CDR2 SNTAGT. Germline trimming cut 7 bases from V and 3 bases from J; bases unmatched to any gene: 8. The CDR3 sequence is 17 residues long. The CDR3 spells CASNRTSGGSCYNEQFF. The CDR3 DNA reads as TGTGCCAGCAATAGGACTAGCGGGGGGTCATGCTACAATGAGCAGTTCTTC.

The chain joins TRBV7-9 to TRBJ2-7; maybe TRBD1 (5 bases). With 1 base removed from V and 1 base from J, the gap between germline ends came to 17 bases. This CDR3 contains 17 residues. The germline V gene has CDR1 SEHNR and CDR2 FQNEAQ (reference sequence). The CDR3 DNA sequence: TGTGCCAGCAGCTTAGGTGGGTTAAGGGGTTTATCCTACGAGCAGTACTTC. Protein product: CASSLGGLRGLSYEQYF.

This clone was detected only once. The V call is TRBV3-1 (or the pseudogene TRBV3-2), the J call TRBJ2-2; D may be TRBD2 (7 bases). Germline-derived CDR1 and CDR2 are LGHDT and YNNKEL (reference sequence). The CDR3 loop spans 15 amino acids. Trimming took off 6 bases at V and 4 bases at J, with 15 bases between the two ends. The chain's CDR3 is CASSLGGARTGELFF. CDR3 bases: TGTGCCAGCAGTTTAGGGGGGGCGCGCACCGGGGAGCTGTTTTTT.

The CDR3 DNA reads as TGTGCCAGCAGCTTGTCTCCCGGAGGGAAAAAACTGTTTTTT. Amino acid sequence: CASSLSPGGKKLFF. The chain has TRBV11-2 and TRBJ1-4; D remains ambiguous. In germline, CDR1 is SGHAT, CDR2 FQNNGV. The V end was cut by 3 bases, the J end by 9 bases, with 14 bases between. The CDR3 covers 14 residues.

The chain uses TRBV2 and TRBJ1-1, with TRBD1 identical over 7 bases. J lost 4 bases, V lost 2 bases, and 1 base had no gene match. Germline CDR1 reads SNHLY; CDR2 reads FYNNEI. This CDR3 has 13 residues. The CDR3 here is CASSETGATEAFF. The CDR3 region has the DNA TGTGCCAGCAGTGAAACAGGGGCCACTGAAGCTTTCTTT. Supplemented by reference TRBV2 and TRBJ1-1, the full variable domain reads EPEVTQTPSHQVTQMGQEVILRCVPISNHLYFYWYRQILGQKVEFLVSFYNNEISEKSEIFDDQFSVERPDGSNFTLKIRSTKLEDSAMYFCASSETGATEAFFGQGTRLTVV.

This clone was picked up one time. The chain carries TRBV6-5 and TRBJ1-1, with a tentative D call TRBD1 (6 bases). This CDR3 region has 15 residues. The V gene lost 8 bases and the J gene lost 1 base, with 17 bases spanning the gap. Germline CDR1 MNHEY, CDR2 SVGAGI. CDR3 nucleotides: TGTGCCAGCTGGGGGGGCGGTAATAGGAACACTGAAGCTTTCTTT. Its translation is CASWGGGNRNTEAFF.

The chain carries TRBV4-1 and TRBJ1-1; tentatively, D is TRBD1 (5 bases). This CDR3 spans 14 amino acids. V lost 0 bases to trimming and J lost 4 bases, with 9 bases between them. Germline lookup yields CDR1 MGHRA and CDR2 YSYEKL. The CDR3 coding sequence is TGCGCCAGCAGCCAAGATCGGGGGGGCACTGAAGCTTTCTTT. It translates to CASSQDRGGTEAFF.

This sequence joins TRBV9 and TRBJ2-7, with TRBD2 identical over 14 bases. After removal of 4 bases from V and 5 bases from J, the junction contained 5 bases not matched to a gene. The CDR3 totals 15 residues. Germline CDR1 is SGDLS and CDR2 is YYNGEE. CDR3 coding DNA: TGTGCCAGCAGCTCCGGGACTAGCGGGGGAAACGAGCAGTACTTC. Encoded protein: CASSSGTSGGNEQYF.

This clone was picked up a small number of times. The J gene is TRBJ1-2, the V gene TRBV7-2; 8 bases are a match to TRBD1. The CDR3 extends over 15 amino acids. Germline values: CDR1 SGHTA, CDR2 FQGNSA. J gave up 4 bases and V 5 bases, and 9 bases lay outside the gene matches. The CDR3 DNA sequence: TGTGCCAGCAGCCCCCCGACAGGGGTATTCTATGGCTACACCTTC. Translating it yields CASSPPTGVFYGYTF.

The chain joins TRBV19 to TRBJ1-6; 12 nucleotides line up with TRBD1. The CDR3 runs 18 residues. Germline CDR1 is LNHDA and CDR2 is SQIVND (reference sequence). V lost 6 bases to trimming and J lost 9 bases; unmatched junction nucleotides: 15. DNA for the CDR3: TGTGCCAGTAGCTATGGGACAGGGGGCACTACCTTAAGTTCACCCCTCCACTTT. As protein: CASSYGTGGTTLSSPLHF.

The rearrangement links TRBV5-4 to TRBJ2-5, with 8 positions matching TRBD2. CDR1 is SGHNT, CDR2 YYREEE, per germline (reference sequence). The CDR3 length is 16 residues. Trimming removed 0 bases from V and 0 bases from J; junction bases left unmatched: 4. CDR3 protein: CASSLGTSQYQETQYF. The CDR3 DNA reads TGTGCCAGCAGCTTGGGGACTAGCCAGTACCAAGAGACCCAGTACTTC.

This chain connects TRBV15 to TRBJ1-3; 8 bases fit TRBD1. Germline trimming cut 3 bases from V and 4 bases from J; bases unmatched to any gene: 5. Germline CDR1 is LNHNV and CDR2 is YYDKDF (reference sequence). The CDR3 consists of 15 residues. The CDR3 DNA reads TGTGCCACCAGCAGGGACAGGGTCCTCGGAAACACCATATATTTT. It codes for CATSRDRVLGNTIYF.

CDR3 in DNA: TGTGCCAGCAGCTCGGGGGGTCCGGACATTCAGTACTTC. Amino acids: CASSSGGPDIQYF. The V and J genes are TRBV5-4 and TRBJ2-4, with TRBD2 matching over 7 bases. In germline, CDR1 is SGHNT, CDR2 YYREEE (reference sequence). With 3 bases clipped from V and 8 bases from J, the junction kept 5 bases outside the gene matches. The CDR3 spans 13 residues.

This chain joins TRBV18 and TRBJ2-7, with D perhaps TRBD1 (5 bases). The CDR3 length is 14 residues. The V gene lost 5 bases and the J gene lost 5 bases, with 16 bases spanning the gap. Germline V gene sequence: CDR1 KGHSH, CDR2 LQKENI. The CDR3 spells CASSARAPQDEQYF. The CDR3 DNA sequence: TGTGCCAGCTCAGCCAGGGCCCCCCAGGACGAGCAGTACTTC.

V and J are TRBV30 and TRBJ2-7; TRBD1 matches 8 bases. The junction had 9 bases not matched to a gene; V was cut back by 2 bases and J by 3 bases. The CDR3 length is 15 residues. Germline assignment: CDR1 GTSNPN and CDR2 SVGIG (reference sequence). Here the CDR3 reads CAWSQDRASLYEQYF. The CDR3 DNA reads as TGTGCCTGGAGTCAGGACAGGGCCTCTCTCTACGAGCAGTACTTC.

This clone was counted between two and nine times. The CDR3 DNA reads TGTGCCAGCAGCCCTTCCCCGGGGGATGGCTACACCTTC. The encoded protein is CASSPSPGDGYTF. V and J are TRBV7-3 and TRBJ1-2; TRBD1 might be the D (5 bases). The CDR3 has 13 residues. Trimming pared 5 bases from V and 6 bases from J, leaving 13 bases between. Germline loops: CDR1 SGHTA, CDR2 FQGTGA.

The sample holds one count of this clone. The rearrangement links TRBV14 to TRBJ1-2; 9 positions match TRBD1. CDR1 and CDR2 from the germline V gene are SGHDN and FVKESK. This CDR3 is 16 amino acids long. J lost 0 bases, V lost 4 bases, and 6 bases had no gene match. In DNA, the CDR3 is TGTGCCAGCAGCCCCCTTGGGACAGGGTCTAACTATGGCTACACCTTC. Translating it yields CASSPLGTGSNYGYTF.

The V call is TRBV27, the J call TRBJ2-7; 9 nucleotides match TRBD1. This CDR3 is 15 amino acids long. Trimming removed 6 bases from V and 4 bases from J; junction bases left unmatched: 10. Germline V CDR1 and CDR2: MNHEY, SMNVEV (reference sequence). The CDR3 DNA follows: TGTGCCAGCAGCTCCCGAGGGACAGGGCAATACGAGCAGTACTTC. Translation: CASSSRGTGQYEQYF.

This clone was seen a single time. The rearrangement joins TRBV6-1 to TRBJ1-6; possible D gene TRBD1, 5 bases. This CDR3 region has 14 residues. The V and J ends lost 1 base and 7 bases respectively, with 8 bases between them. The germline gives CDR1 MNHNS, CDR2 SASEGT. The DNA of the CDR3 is TGTGCCAGCAGTGAAGGACGGACAAATTCACCCCTCCACTTT. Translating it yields CASSEGRTNSPLHF.

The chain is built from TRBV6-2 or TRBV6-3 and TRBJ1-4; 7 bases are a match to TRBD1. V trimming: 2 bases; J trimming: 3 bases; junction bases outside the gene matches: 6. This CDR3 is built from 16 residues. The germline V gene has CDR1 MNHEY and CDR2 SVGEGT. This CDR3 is CASSYPTGIPNEKLFF. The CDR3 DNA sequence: TGTGCCAGCAGTTACCCGACAGGGATACCTAATGAAAAACTGTTTTTT.

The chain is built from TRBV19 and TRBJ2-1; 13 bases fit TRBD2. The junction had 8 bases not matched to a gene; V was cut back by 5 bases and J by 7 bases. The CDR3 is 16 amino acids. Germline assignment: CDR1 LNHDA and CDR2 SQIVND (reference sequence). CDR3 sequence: CASSWGTSGAWNEQFF. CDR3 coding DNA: TGTGCCAGTAGTTGGGGGACTAGCGGGGCCTGGAATGAGCAGTTCTTC.

The CDR3 DNA reads TGTGCCAGCAGTGGTTTACAGACCCTCCAAGAGACCCAGTACTTC. Protein product: CASSGLQTLQETQYF. The rearrangement uses TRBV2 and TRBJ2-5; no definite D call. This CDR3 has 15 amino acids. Trimming removed 4 bases from V and 1 base from J, with 13 bases in between. The germline CDR1 and CDR2 sequences are SNHLY and FYNNEI.

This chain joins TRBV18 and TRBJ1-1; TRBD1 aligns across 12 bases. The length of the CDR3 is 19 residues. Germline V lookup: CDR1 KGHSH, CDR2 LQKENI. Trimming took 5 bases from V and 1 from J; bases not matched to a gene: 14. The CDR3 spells CASSERPGQGARRNTEAFF. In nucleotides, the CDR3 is TGTGCCAGCTCAGAAAGACCGGGACAGGGGGCTCGACGGAACACTGAAGCTTTCTTT.

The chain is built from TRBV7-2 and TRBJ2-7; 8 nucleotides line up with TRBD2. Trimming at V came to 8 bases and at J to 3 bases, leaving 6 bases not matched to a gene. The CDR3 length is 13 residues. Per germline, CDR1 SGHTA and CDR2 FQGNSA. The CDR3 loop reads CASLGGGLYEQYF. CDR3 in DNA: TGTGCCAGCCTAGGCGGGGGGCTCTACGAGCAGTACTTC.